This TCR beta chain was sequenced during a study of T cell repertoires in cytomegalovirus infection. Study-level information: It was recently identified HLA-C-restricted and well-studied HLA-B-restricted CMV epitopes that the study used. Both CMV infection and a matching HLA type were indicated by public TCR beta signatures. Broader study findings: Clonotypes of TCR beta that were HLA-C-restricted and CMV-specific dominated the ex vivo response. Carriage of CMV together with the relevant HLA was identifiable through cumulative public TCR beta family frequency.

Germline values: CDR1 LGHNA, CDR2 YSLEER. The V gene lost 4 bases and the J gene lost 0 bases, with 10 bases spanning the gap. There are 15 residues in the CDR3. A word on this clonotype: Its antigen is unknown.

TCRdb re-analysed the reads in MiXCR, keeping a single row per CDR3 protein. The sample consists of about 27,000 distinct CDR3 sequences, around 19% of them appearing once. V and J are TRBV4-3 and TRBJ2-1; no clear D. The sample consisted of CD8+ T cells from cultured PBMCs, taken from culture after CMV antigen stimulation. The TCR sequence derives from a human donor in good health (CMV status not recorded). Some clones in this sample may be carry-over from other donors' samples. The CDR3 coding sequence is TGCGCCAGCAGCCCACAAGATAGCTCCTACAATGAGCAGTTCTTC. Translating gives CASSPQDSSYNEQFF.